This T cell receptor (beta chain) is drawn from a study of blood T cell repertoires in COVID-19. Overall study context: There were acute and convalescent COVID-19 samples, and they came from the United States, Italy and Spain. T cells, B-cell-depleted T cells, or PBMCs provided the cDNA or gDNA that served as material.

As processed by the authors: Amplification from reference gene primers served as the basis for estimated nucleated cell counts. The table came from immunoSEQ multiplex PCR; TCRdb's copy has only in-frame clones and leaves some out. V, J and clone size were drawn from that table, and D and trimming were deduced from the DNA. The data show about 84,000 clones, with about three quarters seen just once and more than 6.5% held by the top ten. The germline V gene has CDR1 ENHRY and CDR2 SYGVKD. With 6 bases clipped from V and 2 bases from J, the junction kept 8 bases outside the gene matches. CDR3 length equals 15 residues.

This receptor was obtained from a man between 70 and 80 years old with acute or convalescent COVID-19. Sequenced sample: peripheral blood. This chain connects TRBV10-3 to TRBJ2-3, with 7 bases identical to TRBD1. CDR3: CAIRPGGSNTDTQYF. CDR3 nucleotide sequence: TGTGCCATCAGGCCAGGGGGTTCTAACACAGATACGCAGTATTTT.